Below, 30 T cell receptor beta chains from the same sample are listed, as sequenced in a study of CD8 T cells in ankylosing spondylitis. TCRdb re-called the 5' RACE reads with MiXCR, one entry per CDR3 protein. Among about 350,000 distinct CDR3 sequences listed, approximately 20% were seen once. The sample comprised blood, either unsorted or a sorted T cell fraction (not recorded which). These TCRs come from a male donor with ankylosing spondylitis or in good health (not recorded which).

This clonotype was recorded a few times. This chain links TRBV9 with TRBJ2-3; 8 bases are a match to TRBD2. The germline CDR1 and CDR2 sequences are SGDLS and YYNGEE. J gave up 5 bases and V 4 bases, and 15 bases lay outside the gene matches. This CDR3 is built from 17 residues. CDR3 residues: CASSLPGERGYGDTQYF. CDR3 bases: TGTGCCAGCAGCCTACCCGGGGAGCGGGGGTATGGAGATACGCAGTATTTT.

This chain uses TRBV27 with TRBJ2-2; D not certain. V lost 5 bases, J lost 6 bases, and 13 bases lay in between. The CDR3 runs to 14 residues. Germline loops: CDR1 MNHEY, CDR2 SMNVEV (reference sequence). The CDR3 nucleotides are TGTGCCAGCAGTCCCCCGTTACAGCCCGGGGAGCTGTTTTTT. It translates to CASSPPLQPGELFF.

This clonotype was recorded at least ten times. The V and J genes are TRBV12-3 or TRBV12-4 and TRBJ2-2; D gene ambiguous. V was clipped by 5 bases and J by 1 base, with 2 bases between them. The CDR3 runs to 12 residues. This CDR3 is CASSQNTGELFF. In nucleotides, the CDR3 is TGTGCCAGCAGTCAGAACACCGGGGAGCTGTTTTTT.

The table lists this clonotype with a few counts. The V and J genes are TRBV10-3 and TRBJ2-2; no firm D call. Germline CDR1 is ENHRY and CDR2 is SYGVKD. The length of the CDR3 is 14 residues. Trimming took off 4 bases at V and 5 bases at J, with 11 bases between the two ends. CDR3 sequence reads: CAISGATYTGELFF. The CDR3 DNA follows: TGTGCCATCAGTGGGGCCACTTATACCGGGGAGCTGTTTTTT.

This clonotype was picked up a small number of times. The V and J genes are TRBV5-6 and TRBJ2-7; D is ambiguous. Germline V gives CDR1 SGHDT, CDR2 YYEEEE. V was cut by 3 bases and J by 1 base, with 8 bases left in between. This CDR3 comprises 13 residues. The CDR3: CASSSRFSYEQYF. The CDR3 bases are TGTGCCAGCAGCTCGCGTTTTTCCTACGAGCAGTACTTC.

This clonotype was recorded many times. V usage is TRBV20-1 and J usage is TRBJ2-7; D call uncertain. CDR3 length equals 13 residues. V was pared by 0 bases and J by 4 bases, with 10 bases between. CDR1 is DFQATT, CDR2 SNEGSKA, per germline (reference sequence). Here the CDR3 DNA reads TGCAGTGCTAGAGATTTATCGGGTTACGAGCAGTACTTC. This encodes CSARDLSGYEQYF.

The rearrangement uses TRBV27 and TRBJ2-1, with TRBD1 matching 7 bases. The junction had 10 bases not matched to a gene; V was cut back by 7 bases and J by 4 bases. Germline V CDR1 and CDR2: MNHEY, SMNVEV (reference sequence). The CDR3 is made up of 15 amino acids. The CDR3 DNA follows: TGTGCCAGCATGCCTTCATTCAGGGGGTACAATGAGCAGTTCTTC. This encodes CASMPSFRGYNEQFF.

This chain connects TRBV9 to TRBJ2-1, with 10 bases aligning to TRBD2. Germline V gene sequence: CDR1 SGDLS, CDR2 YYNGEE. V lost 0 bases to trimming and J lost 9 bases; unmatched junction nucleotides: 9. The length of the CDR3 is 16 residues. This CDR3 reads CASSVVGAGGPGEQFF. CDR3 DNA: TGTGCCAGCAGCGTAGTTGGAGCGGGGGGGCCCGGTGAGCAGTTCTTC.

This clonotype has just a few counts. The rearrangement joins TRBV12-3 or TRBV12-4 to TRBJ1-1, with D uncertain. V lost 6 bases, J lost 0 bases, and 5 bases lay in between. The CDR3 spans 12 residues. The CDR3 sequence is CASRILNTEAFF. The CDR3 nucleotides are TGTGCCAGCAGGATCTTGAACACTGAAGCTTTCTTT.

This clonotype turned up a few times. The rearrangement uses TRBV5-5 and TRBJ2-3; D is unresolved. Trimming took off 4 bases at V and 2 bases at J, with 20 bases between the two ends. CDR3 length: 17 amino acids. The germline V gene encodes CDR1 SGHKS and CDR2 YYEKEE (reference sequence). The CDR3 loop is CASSLDIYTFDTDTQYF. The CDR3 bases are TGTGCCAGCAGCCTCGACATTTACACCTTTGACACAGATACGCAGTATTTT.

The chain has TRBV28 and TRBJ2-4, with 8 positions matching TRBD1. The CDR3 has 15 residues. The germline gives CDR1 MDHEN, CDR2 SYDVKM. J lost 0 bases, V lost 8 bases, and 6 bases had no gene match. Here the CDR3 reads CASVGTGTAKNIQYF. The CDR3 nucleotides are TGTGCCAGCGTCGGGACAGGTACAGCCAAAAACATTCAGTACTTC.

The rearrangement joins TRBV12-3 or TRBV12-4 to TRBJ1-1, with D uncertain. The germline V and J ends were trimmed by 5 bases and 7 bases, with 8 bases remaining between them. The CDR3 is 11 residues long. This CDR3 is CASSPIIEAFF. The CDR3 DNA is TGTGCCAGCAGTCCAATAATTGAAGCTTTCTTT.

This clonotype showed up just a few times. The genes are TRBV6-5 and TRBJ1-6, with 10 bases aligning to TRBD1. Germline V gene data show CDR1 as MNHEY and CDR2 as SVGAGI. Germline trimming cut 4 bases from V and 8 bases from J; bases unmatched to any gene: 5. The CDR3 runs to 15 residues. DNA of the CDR3: TGTGCCAGCAGTTCAGGACAGGGGGTTCATTCACCCCTCCACTTT. It codes for CASSSGQGVHSPLHF.

This clonotype occurred a few times. The chain employs TRBV28 and TRBJ2-7, with 8 positions matching TRBD1. Germline assignment: CDR1 MDHEN and CDR2 SYDVKM. The V and J ends lost 6 bases and 6 bases, in that order; junction bases with no gene match: 7. The CDR3 spans 13 residues. The CDR3 DNA follows: TGTGCCAGCAGCCTCGGGACAGGTCTCGAGCAGTACTTC. Its protein is CASSLGTGLEQYF.

This clonotype was detected many times. This chain links TRBV4-2 with TRBJ2-7; TRBD1 matches 11 bases. CDR1 LGHNA and CDR2 YNFKEQ come from the germline V gene. V lost 2 bases, J lost 5 bases, and 2 bases stayed unmatched. The CDR3 is made up of 14 amino acids. CDR3 nucleotides: TGTGCCAGCAGCCAATGGACAGGGGGCAACGAGCAGTACTTC. It translates to CASSQWTGGNEQYF.

This clonotype was seen a few times. This chain joins TRBV10-3 and TRBJ2-5; 14 bases are shared with TRBD2. Germline V CDR1 and CDR2: ENHRY, SYGVKD. The CDR3 sequence is 18 residues long. V was clipped by 3 bases and J by 2 bases; unmatched bases: 8. CDR3 protein: CAISDSTSGGAPQETQYF. DNA of the CDR3: TGTGCCATCAGTGACTCGACTAGCGGGGGGGCCCCACAAGAGACCCAGTACTTC.

The sample holds a few counts of this clonotype. V gene TRBV6-1 combines with J gene TRBJ2-3; 10 bases align to TRBD2. CDR1 is MNHNS, CDR2 SASEGT, per germline. The trim removed 10 bases at V and 6 bases at J, leaving 13 bases unmatched. CDR3 size: 15 residues. CDR3 in DNA: TGTGCCACTGCACGGACTAGCGGAAACAGGGATACGCAGTATTTT. It specifies CATARTSGNRDTQYF.

This clonotype was picked up many times. The gene calls are TRBV29-1 and TRBJ2-7, with D perhaps being TRBD1 or TRBD2 (6 bases each). Germline V gives CDR1 SQVTM, CDR2 ANQGSEA. Trimming took 7 bases from V and 0 from J, leaving 13 bases between them. The CDR3 spans 13 residues. The CDR3 coding sequence is TGCAGCGGGGGAGGACAGTTCTCCTACGAGCAGTACTTC. It specifies CSGGGQFSYEQYF.

The V call is TRBV2, the J call TRBJ2-2; TRBD2 matches at 8 bases. In germline, CDR1 is SNHLY, CDR2 FYNNEI. The CDR3 covers 15 residues. The V and J ends lost 8 bases and 6 bases, in that order; junction bases with no gene match: 11. The CDR3 is CASVPGLVVAGELFF. The CDR3 DNA is TGTGCCAGCGTACCGGGACTAGTGGTCGCCGGGGAGCTGTTTTTT.

The genes are TRBV6-5 and TRBJ2-6; D is unclear. V was shortened by 0 bases and J by 0 bases, with 3 bases between the two germline ends. Germline V gene sequence: CDR1 MNHEY, CDR2 SVGAGI. The CDR3 has 15 residues. CDR3 residues: CASSYSVSGANVLTF. The CDR3 region has the DNA TGTGCCAGCAGTTACTCGGTCTCTGGGGCCAACGTCCTGACTTTC.

This clonotype was seen a handful of times. The rearrangement uses TRBV24-1 and TRBJ2-3; D ambiguous. Trimming left V 5 bases short and J 9 bases short, with 14 bases between. The CDR3 is made up of 13 amino acids. In germline, CDR1 is KGHDR, CDR2 SFDVKD. The CDR3 DNA is TGTGCCACCAGTGTTGAACGAGCTGGGACGCAGTATTTT. Protein product: CATSVERAGTQYF.

This clonotype was observed a few times. The V and J genes are TRBV5-1 and TRBJ2-5, with TRBD2 matching over 7 bases. With 4 bases clipped from V and 5 bases from J, the junction kept 14 bases outside the gene matches. The CDR3 is 16 residues long. Germline lookup yields CDR1 SGHRS and CDR2 YFSETQ. DNA of the CDR3: TGCGCCAGCAGCCCCCCGAGCGGGGAACGTTGGGAGACCCAGTACTTC. Its protein is CASSPPSGERWETQYF. The complete variable domain, with remaining parts taken from reference TRBV5-1 and TRBJ2-5, reads KAGVTQTPRYLIKTRGQQVTLSCSPISGHRSVSWYQQTPGQGLQFLFEYFSETQRNKGNFPGRFSGRQFSNSRSEMNVSTLELGDSALYLCASSPPSGERWETQYFGPGTRLLVL.

In its sample, this clonotype was seen a few times. The CDR3 reads CSAGGWGANYNEQFF. In DNA, the CDR3 is TGCAGCGCCGGGGGATGGGGGGCGAACTACAATGAGCAGTTCTTC. J is TRBJ2-1 and V is TRBV29-1; possibly TRBD1 or TRBD2 for D (6 bases each). This CDR3 contains 15 residues. Per germline, CDR1 SQVTM and CDR2 ANQGSEA. Trimming took 7 bases from V and 3 from J, leaving 19 bases between them.

This clonotype was seen a few times. The CDR3 nucleotides read TGTGCCAGCAATAAAAAGTGGCCGCGCGGGACTAGCGGGGGGGTTACTAGCACAGATACGCAGTATTTT. Protein: CASNKKWPRGTSGGVTSTDTQYF. The V gene is TRBV5-2, the J gene TRBJ2-3; the table assigns TRBD2, which was not confirmed against the DNA. TRBV5-2 is an annotated pseudogene. The CDR3 loop spans 23 amino acids.

This clonotype was counted between two and nine times. This chain joins TRBV20-1 and TRBJ2-7; D is unclear. Germline CDR1 DFQATT, CDR2 SNEGSKA (reference sequence). Trimming removed 3 bases at V and 2 bases at J, with 17 bases between. The CDR3 spans 15 residues. CDR3 sequence reads: CSARALTSVTYEQYF. The DNA for the CDR3 is TGCAGTGCTAGGGCTCTTACCTCGGTAACCTACGAGCAGTACTTC.

In this sample, this clonotype turned up many times. The chain employs TRBV12-3 or TRBV12-4 and TRBJ2-5; no clear D. This CDR3 comprises 11 residues. The V end was cut by 4 bases, the J end by 5 bases, with 5 bases between. The CDR3 DNA is TGTGCCAGCAGTTATAGGGAGACCCAGTACTTC. It translates to CASSYRETQYF.

This clonotype was seen at least ten times. This chain uses TRBV12-3 or TRBV12-4 with TRBJ2-4; TRBD2 matches at 15 bases. V lost 4 bases, J lost 5 bases, and 3 bases stayed unmatched. The CDR3 runs to 16 residues. For the CDR3, the DNA is TGTGCCAGCAGTTCATGGACTAGCGGGGGGGAAAACATTCAGTACTTC. Translated: CASSSWTSGGENIQYF.

The genes are TRBV23-1 and TRBJ2-3, with TRBD2 identical over 7 bases. TRBV23-1 counts as an open reading frame of uncertain function. The ends lost 3 bases at V and 0 bases at J; junction bases unmatched: 6. The CDR3 extends over 16 amino acids. In DNA, the CDR3 is TGCGCCAGCAGTCAGCGGGGGAGACAGAGCACAGATACGCAGTATTTT. Its protein product is CASSQRGRQSTDTQYF.

This clonotype was detected only once. The chain combines TRBV3-1 with TRBJ2-3, with D hard to call. Trimming stripped 0 bases from V and 7 bases from J, with 5 bases between. Germline V gene sequence: CDR1 LGHDT, CDR2 YNNKEL (reference sequence). This CDR3 is 12 amino acids long. As DNA, the CDR3 is TGTGCCAGCAGCCAAGATTCCCATACGCAGTATTTT. Protein sequence: CASSQDSHTQYF.

V usage is TRBV7-9 and J usage is TRBJ2-3; either TRBD1 or TRBD2 may supply D (5 bases each). V was shortened by 1 base and J by 4 bases, with 9 bases between the two germline ends. Germline CDR1 reads SEHNR; CDR2 reads FQNEAQ (reference sequence). This CDR3 is 14 amino acids long. The CDR3 coding sequence is TGTGCCAGCAGCTTAGGGGACGGATCAGATACGCAGTATTTT. Translation: CASSLGDGSDTQYF.